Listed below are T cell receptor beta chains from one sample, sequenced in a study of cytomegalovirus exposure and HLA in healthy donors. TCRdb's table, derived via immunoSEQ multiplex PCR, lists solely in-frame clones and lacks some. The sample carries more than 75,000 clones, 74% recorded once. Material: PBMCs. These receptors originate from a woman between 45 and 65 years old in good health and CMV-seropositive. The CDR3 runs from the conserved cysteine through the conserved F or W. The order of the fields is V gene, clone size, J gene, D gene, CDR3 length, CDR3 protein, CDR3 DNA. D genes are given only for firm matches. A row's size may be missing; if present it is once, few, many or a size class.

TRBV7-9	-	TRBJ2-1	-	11	CASSLLFEQFF	TGTGCCAGCTCCCTGTTATTTGAGCAGTTCTTC
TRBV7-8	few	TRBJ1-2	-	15	CASSLGGQSVSGYTF	TGTGCCAGCAGCTTAGGCGGACAGTCGGTCTCTGGCTACACCTTC
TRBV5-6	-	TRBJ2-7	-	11	CASSLANEQYF	TGTGCCAGCAGCCTAGCAAACGAGCAGTACTTC
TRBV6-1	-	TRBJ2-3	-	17	CASSEAVGRGDTDTQYF	TGTGCCAGCAGTGAAGCTGTCGGGCGGGGTGACACAGATACGCAGTATTTT
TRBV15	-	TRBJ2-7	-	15	CATSRDVGGYYEQYF	TGTGCCACCAGCAGAGATGTTGGCGGATACTACGAGCAGTACTTC
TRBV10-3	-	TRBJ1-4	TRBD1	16	CATSPDRGQRGEKLFF	TGTGCCACCTCCCCGGACAGGGGGCAGCGAGGTGAAAAACTGTTTTTT
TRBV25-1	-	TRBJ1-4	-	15	CASSEPGSNAEKLFF	TGTGCCAGCAGTGAGCCGGGGTCTAATGCGGAAAAACTGTTTTTT
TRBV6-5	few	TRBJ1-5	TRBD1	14	CASSIDRVGQPQHF	TGTGCCAGCAGCATTGACAGGGTAGGGCAGCCCCAGCATTTT
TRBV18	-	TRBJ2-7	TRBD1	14	CASSSGQGTYEQYF	TGTGCCAGCTCATCGGGACAGGGGACCTACGAGCAGTACTTC
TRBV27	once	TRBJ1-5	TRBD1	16	CASSIKQGVSNQPQHF	TGTGCCAGCAGTATAAAACAGGGGGTTAGCAATCAGCCCCAGCATTTT
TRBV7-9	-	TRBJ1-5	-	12	CASSRGNQPQHF	TGTGCCAGCAGCCGGGGCAATCAGCCCCAGCATTTT
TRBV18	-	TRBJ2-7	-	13	CASSASGTYEQYF	TGTGCCAGCTCAGCCTCCGGTACCTACGAGCAGTACTTC
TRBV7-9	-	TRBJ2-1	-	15	CASNRAESSYNEQFF	TGTGCCAGCAACCGAGCGGAGAGCTCCTACAATGAGCAGTTCTTC
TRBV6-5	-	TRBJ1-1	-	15	CASTPLDRRGLIAFF	TGTGCCAGCACCCCCTTAGATAGAAGGGGTTTAATAGCTTTCTTT
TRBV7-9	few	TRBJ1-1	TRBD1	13	CASSITGGTEAFF	TGTGCCAGCAGCATTACAGGGGGCACTGAAGCTTTCTTT
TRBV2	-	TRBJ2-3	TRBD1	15	CASWGPGQGPDTQYF	TGTGCCAGCTGGGGACCGGGACAGGGACCAGATACGCAGTATTTT
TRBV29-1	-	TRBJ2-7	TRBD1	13	CSVGDRGRYEQYF	TGCAGCGTCGGGGACAGGGGGCGTTACGAGCAGTACTTC
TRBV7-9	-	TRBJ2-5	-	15	CASSFDSATQETQYF	TGTGCCAGCAGCTTCGACAGCGCGACCCAAGAGACCCAGTACTTC
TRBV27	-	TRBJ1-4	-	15	CASSLGRAPWEKLFF	TGTGCCAGCAGTTTAGGGAGGGCCCCTTGGGAAAAACTGTTTTTT
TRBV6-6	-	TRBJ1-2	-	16	CASRGVILRDNYGYTF	TGTGCCAGCAGAGGGGTCATCCTAAGAGATAACTATGGCTACACCTTC
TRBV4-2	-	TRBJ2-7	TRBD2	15	CASSQQSGRDYEQYF	TGTGCCAGCAGCCAACAAAGCGGGAGGGATTACGAGCAGTACTTC
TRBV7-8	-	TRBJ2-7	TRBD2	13	CASSGTSGIQQYF	TGTGCCAGCAGTGGGACTAGCGGGATACAGCAGTACTTC
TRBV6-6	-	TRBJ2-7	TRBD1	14	CASSYPGTAYEQYF	TGTGCCAGCAGTTACCCAGGGACAGCCTACGAGCAGTACTTC
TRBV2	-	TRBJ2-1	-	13	CASRTLRGGEQFF	TGTGCCAGCAGGACCCTCAGGGGCGGAGAGCAGTTCTTC
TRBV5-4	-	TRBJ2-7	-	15	CASSLEGVLSYEQYF	TGTGCCAGCAGCTTGGAAGGGGTCCTCTCCTACGAGCAGTACTTC
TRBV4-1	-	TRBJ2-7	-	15	CASSQGYGRGWEQYF	TGCGCCAGCAGCCAAGGTTACGGGAGAGGATGGGAGCAGTACTTC
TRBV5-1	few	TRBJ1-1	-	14	CASRPLQGSTEAFF	TGCGCCAGCAGACCTTTACAGGGAAGCACTGAAGCTTTCTTT
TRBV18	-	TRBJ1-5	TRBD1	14	CASSPGTGNQPQHF	TGTGCCAGCTCCCCCGGGACAGGCAATCAGCCCCAGCATTTT
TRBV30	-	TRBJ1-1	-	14	CAWGPSTARAEAFF	TGTGCCTGGGGGCCCTCGACGGCCAGGGCTGAAGCTTTCTTT
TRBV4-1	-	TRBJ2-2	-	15	CASSQSERGSGELFF	TGCGCCAGCAGCCAGTCTGAGAGAGGATCCGGGGAGCTGTTTTTT
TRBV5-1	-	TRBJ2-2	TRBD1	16	CASSLRAGGSTGELFF	TGCGCCAGCAGCTTGAGGGCAGGGGGCAGCACCGGGGAGCTGTTTTTT
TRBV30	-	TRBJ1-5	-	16	CAWSLRSGVGNQPQHF	TGTGCCTGGAGTCTCCGTTCAGGGGTGGGCAATCAGCCCCAGCATTTT
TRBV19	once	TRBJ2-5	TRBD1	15	CASSIPGQGVETQYF	TGTGCCAGTAGCATTCCGGGACAGGGCGTGGAGACCCAGTACTTC
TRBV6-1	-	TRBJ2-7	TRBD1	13	CASTTDRGNQQYF	TGTGCCAGCACTACCGACAGGGGGAACCAGCAGTACTTC
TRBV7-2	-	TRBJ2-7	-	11	CASSYTYEQYF	TGTGCCAGCAGTTACACCTACGAGCAGTACTTC
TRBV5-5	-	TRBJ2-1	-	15	CASSLGARSEDEQFF	TGTGCCAGCAGCCTGGGAGCCCGGTCCGAGGATGAGCAGTTCTTC
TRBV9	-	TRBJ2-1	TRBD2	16	CASSAFTSGRSNEQFF	TGTGCCAGCAGCGCCTTTACTAGCGGGAGGTCGAATGAGCAGTTCTTC
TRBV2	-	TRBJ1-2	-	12	CASSDRDYGYTF	TGTGCCAGCAGTGACAGGGACTATGGCTACACCTTC
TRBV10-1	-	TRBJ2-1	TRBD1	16	CASSELVRGPYNEQFF	TGCGCCAGCAGTGAGTTGGTCAGGGGGCCCTACAATGAGCAGTTCTTC
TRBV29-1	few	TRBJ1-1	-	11	CSVEAGGLAFF	TGCAGCGTTGAAGCGGGGGGGCTAGCTTTCTTT
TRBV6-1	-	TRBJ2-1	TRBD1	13	CASSLRQGDEQFF	TGTGCCAGCAGTCTCCGACAGGGGGATGAGCAGTTCTTC